This entry lists 20 T cell receptor beta chains sequenced from one sample in a study of T-cell memory formation after mild COVID-19. TCRdb analysed the 5' RACE reads with MiXCR anew, one entry per CDR3 protein. The profile shows roughly 110,000 distinct CDR3 sequences, approximately 15% of them singletons. The specimen sequenced was PBMCs or a T cell subset sorted from them (not recorded which). The receptors stem from an adult woman who had mild COVID-19 (a few samples of this study predate the infection). Cell type and time point are not known.

In this sample, this clonotype turned up a few times. The chain couples TRBV6-5 to TRBJ2-6, with 8 bases matching TRBD1. J lost 2 bases, V lost 7 bases, and 7 bases had no gene match. Germline V gene data show CDR1 as MNHEY and CDR2 as SVGAGI. The CDR3 is 16 residues long. Here the CDR3 DNA reads TGTGCCAGCACCATAGACAGGGGCGCTGGGGCCAACGTCCTGACTTTC. It yields the protein CASTIDRGAGANVLTF.

A few counts support this clonotype. This chain connects TRBV20-1 to TRBJ2-2; D not resolved. The CDR3 has 16 residues. Germline V gives CDR1 DFQATT, CDR2 SNEGSKA (reference sequence). Between the trimmed V and J ends, which lost 5 bases and 0 bases, there was a span of 16 bases. CDR3 nucleotide sequence: TGCAGTGCTCCATCTAGGTTGAAACCGAACACCGGGGAGCTGTTTTTT. It translates to CSAPSRLKPNTGELFF.

This clonotype was found many times. The V and J genes are TRBV11-2 and TRBJ1-2; D is perhaps TRBD1 (5 bases). CDR1 and CDR2 from the germline V gene are SGHAT and FQNNGV. The CDR3 sequence is 17 residues long. V was cut by 4 bases and J by 3 bases, with 21 bases left in between. Written as DNA, the CDR3 is TGTGCCAGCAGCTATAACACCGGGACGGAACGTCACTATGGCTACACCTTC. As protein: CASSYNTGTERHYGYTF.

The chain carries TRBV30 and TRBJ1-2; TRBD1 is a possible D gene (6 bases). Trimming took off 3 bases at V and 6 bases at J, with 14 bases between the two ends. The CDR3 is 13 amino acids. Germline V CDR1 and CDR2: GTSNPN, SVGIG (reference sequence). The CDR3 DNA follows: TGTGCCTGGAGACCGAACAGGGCTAATGGCTACACCTTC. It encodes CAWRPNRANGYTF.

V usage is TRBV7-9 and J usage is TRBJ2-5; the D gene is possibly TRBD2 (5 bases). This CDR3 comprises 12 residues. V lost 5 bases, J lost 6 bases, and 10 bases lay in between. Germline CDR1 is SEHNR and CDR2 is FQNEAQ (reference sequence). CDR3 sequence (DNA): TGTGCCAGCAGCCCCTGGGAGAAGACCCAGTACTTC. Translated: CASSPWEKTQYF.

V usage is TRBV6-6 and J usage is TRBJ2-5, with D uncertain. V gave up 0 bases and J gave up 6 bases, with 11 bases separating them. The CDR3 is 14 residues long. Germline V gene lookup returns CDR1 MNHNY and CDR2 SVGAGI (reference sequence). The CDR3 here is CASSYSSSTKTQYF. CDR3 coding DNA: TGTGCCAGCAGTTACTCGTCCAGTACCAAGACCCAGTACTTC.

V gene TRBV7-9 combines with J gene TRBJ2-2, with TRBD2 as a possible D gene (6 bases). The germline V and J ends were trimmed by 6 bases and 4 bases, with 15 bases remaining between them. The germline V gene has CDR1 SEHNR and CDR2 FQNEAQ (reference sequence). This CDR3 spans 15 amino acids. The CDR3 here is CASRDDSGTTGELFF. The CDR3, as DNA: TGTGCCAGCAGGGATGATAGCGGAACCACCGGGGAGCTGTTTTTT.

There are a few counts of this clonotype. The J gene is TRBJ1-4, the V gene TRBV7-9; TRBD1 might be the D (6 bases). Germline loops: CDR1 SEHNR, CDR2 FQNEAQ (reference sequence). The V gene lost 5 bases and the J gene lost 0 bases, with 10 bases spanning the gap. The CDR3 runs to 15 residues. CDR3 DNA sequence: TGTGCCAGCAGCCCAGGACAGACAACTAATGAAAAACTGTTTTTT. Its protein is CASSPGQTTNEKLFF.

The genes are TRBV15 and TRBJ1-4; TRBD1 agrees at 7 bases. V shed 5 bases, J shed 10 bases, and the junction held 13 bases outside the gene matches. Germline CDR1 reads LNHNV; CDR2 reads YYDKDF (reference sequence). The CDR3 has 15 residues. CDR3 DNA sequence: TGTGCCACCAGCCCCGGGACAGATGCAGTCGGAAAACTGTTTTTT. Translation gives CATSPGTDAVGKLFF. The whole variable domain, remainder taken from reference TRBV15 and TRBJ1-4, is DAMVIQNPRYQVTQFGKPVTLSCSQTLNHNVMYWYQQKSSQAPKLLFHYYDKDFNNEADTPDNFQSRRPNTSFCFLDIRSPGLGDTAMYLCATSPGTDAVGKLFFGSGTQLSVL.

The gene calls are TRBV5-1 and TRBJ2-5, with unresolved D. Trimming shortened V by 0 bases and J by 4 bases, and 19 bases separated the two germline ends. Germline V gene lookup returns CDR1 SGHRS and CDR2 YFSETQ. The CDR3 is made up of 17 amino acids. The CDR3 spells CASSLVADPQTRETQYF. In DNA form, the CDR3 reads TGCGCCAGCAGCTTGGTGGCGGACCCACAAACCCGAGAGACCCAGTACTTC.

The chain links TRBV12-3 or TRBV12-4 to TRBJ2-3; D is uncertain. This CDR3 contains 14 residues. Deletions cut 3 bases from V and 4 bases from J, with 11 bases between. The CDR3: CASSFIVTPDTQYF. In DNA, the CDR3 is TGTGCCAGCAGTTTTATAGTCACACCAGATACGCAGTATTTT.

The V gene is TRBV12-3 or TRBV12-4, the J gene TRBJ2-1; 12 bases are shared with TRBD2. The V and J ends lost 2 bases and 5 bases, in that order; junction bases with no gene match: 4. The CDR3 sequence is 16 residues long. As DNA, the CDR3 is TGTGCCAGCAGTTTACCCGGACTAGCGGGGCACAATGAGCAGTTCTTC. This encodes CASSLPGLAGHNEQFF.

The gene calls are TRBV2 and TRBJ2-7; no firm D call. Trimming removed 6 bases from V and 4 bases from J, with 4 bases in between. CDR1 is SNHLY and CDR2 is FYNNEI in the germline V gene. This CDR3 comprises 10 residues. The CDR3: CASRIYEQYF. DNA for the CDR3: TGTGCCAGCAGGATTTACGAGCAGTACTTC. Based on the CDR3 plus reference TRBV2 and TRBJ2-7, the full variable domain is EPEVTQTPSHQVTQMGQEVILRCVPISNHLYFYWYRQILGQKVEFLVSFYNNEISEKSEIFDDQFSVERPDGSNFTLKIRSTKLEDSAMYFCASRIYEQYFGPGTRLTVT.

V usage is TRBV5-1 and J usage is TRBJ2-7; TRBD1 aligns across 9 bases. Germline V gene data show CDR1 as SGHRS and CDR2 as YFSETQ. The CDR3 runs to 15 residues. The J segment lost 7 bases and the V segment lost 5 bases, leaving 13 bases of the junction unmatched. This chain's CDR3 is CASSSDGDRGKEQYF. In nucleotides, the CDR3 is TGCGCCAGCAGTTCCGACGGCGACAGGGGGAAGGAGCAGTACTTC.

The chain links TRBV4-1 to TRBJ1-4; D gene uncertain. Germline lookup yields CDR1 MGHRA and CDR2 YSYEKL. V lost 0 bases to trimming and J lost 8 bases, with 7 bases between them. The length of the CDR3 is 13 residues. The CDR3 loop is CASSQDPGEKLFF. CDR3 sequence (DNA): TGCGCCAGCAGCCAAGACCCAGGAGAAAAACTGTTTTTT.

This clonotype was seen a few times. This chain uses TRBV6-5 with TRBJ2-2, with TRBD1 matching 10 bases. The CDR3 consists of 16 residues. Germline V lookup: CDR1 MNHEY, CDR2 SVGAGI. The V segment lost 7 bases and the J segment 8 bases; nucleotides outside the gene matches: 13. The CDR3 bases are TGTGCCAGCACTTATGCCCCGGGACAGGGGCCGGGGGAGCTGTTTTTT. This translates into CASTYAPGQGPGELFF.

J is TRBJ1-5 and V is TRBV7-9; D not resolved. This CDR3 has 14 amino acids. Germline V gene lookup returns CDR1 SEHNR and CDR2 FQNEAQ (reference sequence). V lost 2 bases, J lost 4 bases, and 9 bases lay in between. CDR3 in DNA: TGTGCCAGCAGCTTAAGCGTCGGGAATCAGCCCCAGCATTTT. This translates into CASSLSVGNQPQHF.

V and J are TRBV27 and TRBJ2-1; D is perhaps TRBD2 (5 bases). CDR3 length: 13 amino acids. Germline V CDR1 and CDR2: MNHEY, SMNVEV (reference sequence). Between the trimmed V and J ends, which lost 8 bases and 4 bases, there was a span of 12 bases. CDR3: CASRLGEYNEQFF. The CDR3, as DNA: TGTGCCAGCCGCCTTGGGGAGTACAATGAGCAGTTCTTC.

This clonotype was detected a few times. The V and J genes are TRBV7-9 and TRBJ2-5; the D gene is possibly TRBD2 (6 bases). The CDR3 totals 13 residues. Germline values: CDR1 SEHNR, CDR2 FQNEAQ (reference sequence). The V end lost 9 bases, the J end lost 3 bases, and 14 bases lay between the germline ends. In DNA, the CDR3 is TGTGCCAGTCGGGGGACGCCGAAAGAGACCCAGTACTTC. Residues: CASRGTPKETQYF.

The V gene is TRBV9, the J gene TRBJ2-1; 14 positions agree with TRBD2. The CDR3 consists of 15 residues. Germline CDR1 is SGDLS and CDR2 is YYNGEE. With V trimmed by 2 bases and J by 9 bases, 4 bases remained unmatched. CDR3 nucleotides: TGTGCCAGCAGCGTTTCCGGGACTAGCGGGAGTGAGCAGTTCTTC. Its protein is CASSVSGTSGSEQFF.